Ten or more counts support the clone carrying this T cell receptor beta chain. Its antigen is not known. Germline V gene data show CDR1 as SQVTM and CDR2 as ANQGSEA. J was trimmed by 6 bases and V by 6 bases; bases with no gene match: 10. CDR3 length: 13 amino acids. TCRdb reprocessed the 5' RACE reads with MiXCR, giving one entry per CDR3 protein. The repertoire holds fewer than 150,000 distinct CDR3 sequences, with roughly 7.2% as singletons. The sample comes from a study of T cells after yellow fever vaccination. Study outcomes and limitations: Overall, a small share of clonotypes was seen in both CD4 and CD8 compartments.

The chain combines TRBV29-1 with TRBJ1-2, with 7 bases aligning to TRBD1. The sample consisted of CD4+ T cells sorted from PBMCs, taken approximately 40 days after the first yellow fever vaccination. The receptor was isolated from a man aged 18 to 29 who received the YFV17D yellow fever vaccine. The CDR3 coding sequence is TGCAGCGTCTACCCCAATGGACAGGATGGCTACACCTTC. Translated, it gives CSVYPNGQDGYTF.